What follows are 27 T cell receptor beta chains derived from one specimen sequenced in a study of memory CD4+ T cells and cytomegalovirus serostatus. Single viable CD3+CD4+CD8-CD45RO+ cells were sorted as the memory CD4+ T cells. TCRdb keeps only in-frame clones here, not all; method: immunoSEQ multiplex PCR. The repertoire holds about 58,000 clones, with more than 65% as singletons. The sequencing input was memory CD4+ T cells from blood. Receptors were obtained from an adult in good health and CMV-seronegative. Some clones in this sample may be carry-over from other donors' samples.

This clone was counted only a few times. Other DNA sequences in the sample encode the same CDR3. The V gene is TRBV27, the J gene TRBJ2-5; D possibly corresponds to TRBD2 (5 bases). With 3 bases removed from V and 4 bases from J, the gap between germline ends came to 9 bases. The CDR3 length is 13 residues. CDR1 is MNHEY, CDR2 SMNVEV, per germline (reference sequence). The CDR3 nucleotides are TGTGCCAGCAGTTTGTCTGGGAGAGAGACCCAGTACTTC. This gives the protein CASSLSGRETQYF.

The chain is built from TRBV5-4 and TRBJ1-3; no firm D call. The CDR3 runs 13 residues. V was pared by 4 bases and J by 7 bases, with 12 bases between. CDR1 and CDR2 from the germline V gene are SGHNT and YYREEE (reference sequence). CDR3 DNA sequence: TGTGCCAGCAGCCTTCAGCGTGATAACACCATATATTTT. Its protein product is CASSLQRDNTIYF.

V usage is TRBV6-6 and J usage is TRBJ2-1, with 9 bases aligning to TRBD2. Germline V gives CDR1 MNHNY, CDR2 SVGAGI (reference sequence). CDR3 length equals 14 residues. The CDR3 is CATQAASGTNEQFF. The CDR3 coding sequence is TGTGCAACTCAGGCGGCTAGCGGGACGAATGAGCAGTTCTTC.

CDR3 amino acids: CASSLAGQGGITDTQYF. For the CDR3, the DNA is TGTGCCAGCAGCTTAGCAGGACAGGGGGGGATCACAGATACGCAGTATTTT. The chain employs TRBV7-2 and TRBJ2-3; the match to TRBD1 covers 10 bases. CDR1 is SGHTA, CDR2 FQGNSA, per germline. CDR3 length: 17 residues. The junction had 5 bases not matched to a gene; V was cut back by 0 bases and J by 2 bases. Based on the CDR3 plus reference TRBV7-2 and TRBJ2-3, the full variable domain is GAGVSQSPSNKVTEKGKDVELRCDPISGHTALYWYRQSLGQGLEFLIYFQGNSAPDKSGLPSDRFSAERTGGSVSTLTIQRTQQEDSAVYLCASSLAGQGGITDTQYFGPGTRLTVL.

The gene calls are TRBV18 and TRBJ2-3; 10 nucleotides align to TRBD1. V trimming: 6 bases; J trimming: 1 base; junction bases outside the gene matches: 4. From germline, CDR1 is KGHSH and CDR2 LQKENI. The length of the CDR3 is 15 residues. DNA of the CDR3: TGTGCCAGCTCGACCGGACAGGGGGGCACAGATACGCAGTATTTT. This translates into CASSTGQGGTDTQYF.

CDR3 protein: CSVASGRYHNEQFF. CDR3 coding DNA: TGCAGCGTGGCCAGCGGGAGGTACCACAATGAGCAGTTCTTC. This chain joins TRBV29-1 and TRBJ2-1, with TRBD2 matching over 9 bases. The ends lost 6 bases at V and 5 bases at J; junction bases unmatched: 8. The CDR3 has 14 residues. The germline V gene encodes CDR1 SQVTM and CDR2 ANQGSEA.

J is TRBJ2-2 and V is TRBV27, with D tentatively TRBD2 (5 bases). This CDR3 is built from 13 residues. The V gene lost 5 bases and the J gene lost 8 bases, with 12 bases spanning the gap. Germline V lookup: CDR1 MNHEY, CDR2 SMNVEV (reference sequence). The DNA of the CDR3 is TGTGCCAGCAGTCTGAGGGAATTGGGGGAGCTGTTTTTT. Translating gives CASSLRELGELFF.

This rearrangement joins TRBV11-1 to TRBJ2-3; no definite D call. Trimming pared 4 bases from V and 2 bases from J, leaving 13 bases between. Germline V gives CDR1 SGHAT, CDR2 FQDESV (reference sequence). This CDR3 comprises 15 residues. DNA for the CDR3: TGTGCCAGCAGCTCCCGACCAACCCCCACAGATACGCAGTATTTT. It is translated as CASSSRPTPTDTQYF.

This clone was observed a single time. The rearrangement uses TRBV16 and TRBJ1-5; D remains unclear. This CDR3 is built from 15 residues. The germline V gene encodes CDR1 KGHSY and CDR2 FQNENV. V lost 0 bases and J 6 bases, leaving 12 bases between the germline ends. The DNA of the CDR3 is TGTGCCAGCAGCCAATCGTGGGGATTAGGTCAGCCCCAGCATTTT. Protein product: CASSQSWGLGQPQHF.

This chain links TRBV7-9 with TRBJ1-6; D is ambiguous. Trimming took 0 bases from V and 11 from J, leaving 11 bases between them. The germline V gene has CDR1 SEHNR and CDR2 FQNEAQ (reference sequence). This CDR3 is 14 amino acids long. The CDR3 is CASSLARTPAPLHF. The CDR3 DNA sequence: TGTGCCAGCAGCTTAGCTCGTACCCCGGCACCCCTCCACTTT. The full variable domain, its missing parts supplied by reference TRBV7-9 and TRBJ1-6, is DTGVSQNPRHKITKRGQNVTFRCDPISEHNRLYWYRQTLGQGPEFLTYFQNEAQLEKSRLLSDRFSAERPKGSFSTLEIQRTEQGDSAMYLCASSLARTPAPLHFGNGTRLTVT.

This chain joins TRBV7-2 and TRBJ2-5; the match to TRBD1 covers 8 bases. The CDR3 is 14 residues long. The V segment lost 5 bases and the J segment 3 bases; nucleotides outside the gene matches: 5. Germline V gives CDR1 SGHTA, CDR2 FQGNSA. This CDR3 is CASSNADREETQYF. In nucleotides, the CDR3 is TGTGCCAGCAGCAACGCGGACAGGGAAGAGACCCAGTACTTC.

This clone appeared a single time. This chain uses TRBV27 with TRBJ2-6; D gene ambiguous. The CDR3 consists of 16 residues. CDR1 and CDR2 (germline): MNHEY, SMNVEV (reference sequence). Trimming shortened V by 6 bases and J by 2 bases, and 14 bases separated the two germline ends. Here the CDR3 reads CASSPRSLAGANVLTF. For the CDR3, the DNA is TGTGCCAGCAGCCCAAGATCGCTAGCTGGGGCCAACGTCCTGACTTTC.

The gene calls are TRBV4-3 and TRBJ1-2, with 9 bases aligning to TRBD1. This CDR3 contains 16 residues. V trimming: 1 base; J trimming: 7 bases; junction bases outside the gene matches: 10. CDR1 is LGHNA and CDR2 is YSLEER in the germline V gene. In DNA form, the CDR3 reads TGCGCCAGCAGCCAAGTTTCGGGACAGGGAGTGTTTGGCTACACCTTC. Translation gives CASSQVSGQGVFGYTF.

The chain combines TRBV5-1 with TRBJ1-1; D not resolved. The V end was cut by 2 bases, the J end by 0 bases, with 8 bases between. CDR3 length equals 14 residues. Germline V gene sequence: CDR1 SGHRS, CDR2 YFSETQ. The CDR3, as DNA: TGCGCCAGCAGCTTTAGGGAGCTGAACACTGAAGCTTTCTTT. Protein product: CASSFRELNTEAFF.

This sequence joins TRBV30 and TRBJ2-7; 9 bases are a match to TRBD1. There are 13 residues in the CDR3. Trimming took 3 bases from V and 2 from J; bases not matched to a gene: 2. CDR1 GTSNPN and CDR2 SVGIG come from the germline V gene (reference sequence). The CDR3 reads CAWRRQGAYEQYF. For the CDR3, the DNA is TGTGCCTGGAGGCGACAGGGGGCCTACGAGCAGTACTTC.

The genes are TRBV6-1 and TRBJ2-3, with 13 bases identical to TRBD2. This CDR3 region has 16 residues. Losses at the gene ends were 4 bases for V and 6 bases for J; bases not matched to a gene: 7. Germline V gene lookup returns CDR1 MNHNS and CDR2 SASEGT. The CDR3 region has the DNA TGTGCCAGCAGTGGGGGACTAGCGGGATCCGGGGATACGCAGTATTTT. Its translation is CASSGGLAGSGDTQYF.

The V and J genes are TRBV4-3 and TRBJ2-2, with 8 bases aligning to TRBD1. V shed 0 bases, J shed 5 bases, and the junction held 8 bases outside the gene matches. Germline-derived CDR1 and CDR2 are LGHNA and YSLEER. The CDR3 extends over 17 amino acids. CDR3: CASSQELQGVGTGELFF. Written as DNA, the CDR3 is TGCGCCAGCAGCCAAGAATTACAGGGGGTCGGTACCGGGGAGCTGTTTTTT.

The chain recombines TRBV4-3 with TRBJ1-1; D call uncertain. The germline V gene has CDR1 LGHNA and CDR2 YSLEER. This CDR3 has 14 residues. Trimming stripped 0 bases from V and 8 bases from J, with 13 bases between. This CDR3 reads CASSQDRAYVEAFF. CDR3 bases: TGCGCCAGCAGCCAAGATAGGGCCTACGTAGAAGCTTTCTTT.

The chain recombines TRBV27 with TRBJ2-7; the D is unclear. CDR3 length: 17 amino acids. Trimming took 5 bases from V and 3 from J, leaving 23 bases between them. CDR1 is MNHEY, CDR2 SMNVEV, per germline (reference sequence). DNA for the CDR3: TGTGCCAGCAGTCGCCGGCGGCAGAACGACCTCTTCTACGAGCAGTACTTC. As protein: CASSRRRQNDLFYEQYF.

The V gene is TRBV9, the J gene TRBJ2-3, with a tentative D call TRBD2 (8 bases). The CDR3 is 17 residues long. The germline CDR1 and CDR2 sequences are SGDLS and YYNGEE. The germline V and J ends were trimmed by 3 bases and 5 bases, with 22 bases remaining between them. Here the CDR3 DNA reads TGTGCCAGCAGCGCAGGGGGAGCGGGAGCTAGGGGAGATACGCAGTATTTT. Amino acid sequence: CASSAGGAGARGDTQYF.

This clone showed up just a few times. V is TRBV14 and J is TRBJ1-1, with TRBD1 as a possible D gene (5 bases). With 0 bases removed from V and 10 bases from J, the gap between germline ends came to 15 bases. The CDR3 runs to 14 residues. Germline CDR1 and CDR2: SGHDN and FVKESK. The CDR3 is CASSQEWGTRVAFF. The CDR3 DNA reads TGTGCCAGCAGCCAAGAATGGGGGACCCGGGTAGCTTTCTTT.

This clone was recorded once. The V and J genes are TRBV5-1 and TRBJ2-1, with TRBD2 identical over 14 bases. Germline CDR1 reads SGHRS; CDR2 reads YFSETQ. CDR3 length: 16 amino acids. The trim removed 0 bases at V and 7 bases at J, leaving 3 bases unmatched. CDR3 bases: TGCGCCAGCAGCTTGGGACTAGCGGGAGGGTGGAATGAGCAGTTCTTC. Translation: CASSLGLAGGWNEQFF.

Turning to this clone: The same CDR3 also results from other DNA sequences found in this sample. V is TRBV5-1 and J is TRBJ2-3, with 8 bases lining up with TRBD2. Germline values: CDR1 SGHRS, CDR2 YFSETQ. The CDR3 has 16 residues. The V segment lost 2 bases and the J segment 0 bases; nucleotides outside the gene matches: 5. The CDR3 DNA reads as TGCGCCAGCAGCTTAGGTTCTAGCGGGAGCACAGATACGCAGTATTTT. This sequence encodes CASSLGSSGSTDTQYF.

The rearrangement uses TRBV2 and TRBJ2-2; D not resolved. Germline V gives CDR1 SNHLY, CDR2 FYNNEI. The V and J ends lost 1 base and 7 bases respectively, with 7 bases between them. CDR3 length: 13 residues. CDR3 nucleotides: TGTGCCAGCAGTGAAGGGGGTAACGGGGAGCTGTTTTTT. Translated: CASSEGGNGELFF.

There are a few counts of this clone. In DNA, the CDR3 is TGCGCCAGCAGCCAAGCGGGGGGACGGACGATCACAGATACGCAGTATTTT. This encodes CASSQAGGRTITDTQYF. The J gene is TRBJ2-3, the V gene TRBV4-1; TRBD2 agrees at 7 bases. V dropped 1 base and J dropped 2; count of bases not matched to a gene: 9. Germline loops: CDR1 MGHRA, CDR2 YSYEKL. The CDR3 runs to 17 residues.

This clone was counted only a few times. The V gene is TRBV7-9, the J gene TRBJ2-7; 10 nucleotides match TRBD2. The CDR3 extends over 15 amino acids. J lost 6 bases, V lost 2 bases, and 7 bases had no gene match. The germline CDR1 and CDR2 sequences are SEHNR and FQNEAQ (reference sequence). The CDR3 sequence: CASSLMGLAFSEQYF. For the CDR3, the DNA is TGTGCCAGCAGCTTAATGGGACTAGCGTTTAGCGAGCAGTACTTC.

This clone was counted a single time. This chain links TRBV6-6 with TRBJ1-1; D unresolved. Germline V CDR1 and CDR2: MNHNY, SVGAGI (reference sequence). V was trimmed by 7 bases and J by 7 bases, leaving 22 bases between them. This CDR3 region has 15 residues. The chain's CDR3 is CASNKLGTVSNEAFF. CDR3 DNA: TGTGCCAGCAATAAGCTTGGAACGGTTAGTAATGAAGCTTTCTTT.